The clone carrying this T cell receptor beta chain was recorded only once. The data were taken from a study of blood T cell repertoires in COVID-19. About the study: Donors in the United States, Italy and Spain gave samples during acute or convalescent COVID-19. T cells, B-cell-depleted T cells, or PBMCs provided the cDNA or gDNA that served as material.

Per the study methods: Estimation of nucleated cell counts was performed using reference gene primer amplification. Repertoires were generated with immunoSEQ multiplex PCR, while TCRdb's copy carries only in-frame clones and drops some. V and J calls and clone size are given by that table; D and trimming were obtained from the DNA. The sample shows roughly 200,000 clones, roughly 86% of them seen only once. Germline CDR1 reads MDHEN; CDR2 reads SYDVKM. Trimming pared 7 bases from V and 3 bases from J, leaving 13 bases between. The CDR3 extends over 15 amino acids. This clonotype originated in a man younger than 35 with active or convalescent COVID-19. Sequencing was performed on peripheral blood. The chain employs TRBV28 and TRBJ1-6; D not certain. The CDR3 sequence: CASMMTGNYNSPLHF. DNA of the CDR3: TGTGCCAGCATGATGACGGGAAACTATAATTCACCCCTCCACTTT.